This T cell receptor (beta chain) was identified during a study of blood T cell repertoires in COVID-19 (dated by TCRdb to 2018 to 2021). Study-wide context: Samples covering the acute and convalescent phases of COVID-19 were provided by collaborators in the United States, Italy and Spain. Where HLA class I and class II types were available, the types were taken from metadata supplied by the sample provider, not from assay-based typing. Subjects who had been exposed to COVID-19, were actively infected with it, or had recovered from it provided the deeply sampled blood TCRbeta repertoires that made up the dataset. The samples were drawn from the first 160 participants of the ongoing ImmuneRACE study and from 950 to 1,500 subjects provided by 6 global collaborators. Nearly every sample came with metadata listing a de-identified subject ID, COVID-19 status, age in years and sex. The prospective study material was composed of cDNA or gDNA derived from T cells, B-cell-depleted T cells, or PBMCs. A freely available public database, intended as a resource for researchers studying the immune response to SARS-CoV-2, is where the repertoires were released. The paper as a whole reports these results and caveats: How much clinical and demographic metadata was included differed by source and by participant, and the metadata was provided uncurated.

Trimming leaves V shorter by 6 bases and J shorter by 6 bases, with the junction holding 7 bases beyond the gene matches. CDR1 and CDR2, per the germline V gene, are KGHDR and SFDVKD. From its cysteine to its phenylalanine, the CDR3 spans 14 amino acids. Only the CDR3 DNA stays, 42 bases, in frame from base 1. As regards this clone: Its target antigen remains unknown. There are no base qualities to consult, and no much larger clone falls within one base.

TCRbeta CDR3 regions were amplified from genomic DNA by means of the immunoSEQ Assay, a bias-controlled multiplex PCR. As for how the authors treated the data: The number of nucleated cells in each sample was estimated by amplification of reference gene primers within the assay. To quantify the absolute abundance of each unique TCRbeta CDR3 rearrangement, sequence reads were collapsed and filtered. For each sample, productive Simpson clonality was calculated as the square root of Simpson's diversity index over productive rearrangements. TCRdb re-hosts the immuneACCESS table, in-frame sequences only. Its copies lack some clones; in the studies checked, an unresolved V gene accounts for under half of them, and the cause for the rest is not known. That table supplies the V and J calls and clone size; D and trimming were determined from the DNA. The sample profile shows a few hundred thousand clones; 89% of them were found once. 8% to 10% of the sample rests with the top ten.

Participants in the prospective study were aged roughly 18 to 100 years, lived in 24 United States geographic areas, and enrolled through a virtual design. Cohort assignment in the prospective study relied on participant-reported clinical history from a screening survey and a study questionnaire. Recovered participants in ImmuneRACE Cohort 3 were defined by two consecutive negative NP/OP PCR tests, clearance by a healthcare professional, or resolution of symptoms. In the prospective study, whole blood, serum and a nasopharyngeal or oropharyngeal swab were collected from each participant by mobile phlebotomists. Participants in the prospective study had the option to provide additional blood draws and questionnaires over an approximately two-month period. Before DNA extraction, blood samples from the prospective study were shipped at room temperature or frozen.

The sequence was collected from a woman aged 40 to 50 who had recovered from COVID-19. Sequences were obtained from PBMCs or T cells enriched from blood (not recorded which). The rearrangement combines TRBV24-1 with TRBJ1-1; 9 bases in between match TRBD1. CDR3 loop: CATSRAGTGSEAFF. In nucleotide form, the sequence is TGTGCCACCAGTCGGGCCGGGACAGGGTCTGAAGCTTTCTTT.